This T cell receptor (beta chain) was obtained from a study of blood T cell repertoires in COVID-19. About the study: COVID-19 samples from acute and convalescent phases originated in the United States, Italy and Spain. The cDNA or gDNA used as material had been derived from T cells, B-cell-depleted T cells, or PBMCs.

The table came from immunoSEQ multiplex PCR; TCRdb's copy has only in-frame clones and leaves some out. The sample comprises almost 300,000 clones, roughly 86% of which are singletons, and around 10% rests with the top ten. A word on this clone: Mismatch with germline at one junction end may stem from a read error.

Followed over time, Seattle patients had been enrolled while infection was active. This TCR came from a woman aged 25 to 45 with COVID-19, enrolled during active disease. Source material: peripheral blood.

CDR3 sequence reads: CASSVDRGQIQPQHF. CDR3 DNA sequence: TGTGCCAGTAGTGTAGACAGGGGGCAAATTCAGCCCCAGCATTTT. The V call is TRBV19, the J call TRBJ1-5, with 10 bases aligning to TRBD1. Germline CDR1 reads LNHDA; CDR2 reads SQIVND (reference sequence). The CDR3 has 15 residues.